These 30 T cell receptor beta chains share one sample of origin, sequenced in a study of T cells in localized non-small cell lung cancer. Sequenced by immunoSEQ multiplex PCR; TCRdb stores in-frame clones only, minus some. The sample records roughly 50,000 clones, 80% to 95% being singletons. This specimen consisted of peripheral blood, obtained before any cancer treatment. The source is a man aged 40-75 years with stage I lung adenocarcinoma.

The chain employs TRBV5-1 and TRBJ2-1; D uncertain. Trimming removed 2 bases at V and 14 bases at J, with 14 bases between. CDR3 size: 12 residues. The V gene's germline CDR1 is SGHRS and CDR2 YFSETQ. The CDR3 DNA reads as TGCGCCAGCAGCTTCGGCGAGGACGAGGAGTTCTTC. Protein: CASSFGEDEEFF.

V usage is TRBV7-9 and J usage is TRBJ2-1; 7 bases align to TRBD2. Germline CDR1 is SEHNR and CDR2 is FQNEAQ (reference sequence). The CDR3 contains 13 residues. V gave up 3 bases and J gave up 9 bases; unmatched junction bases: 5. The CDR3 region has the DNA TGTGCCAGCAGCTTCAGTTGGGGGGGTGAGCAGTTCTTC. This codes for CASSFSWGGEQFF.

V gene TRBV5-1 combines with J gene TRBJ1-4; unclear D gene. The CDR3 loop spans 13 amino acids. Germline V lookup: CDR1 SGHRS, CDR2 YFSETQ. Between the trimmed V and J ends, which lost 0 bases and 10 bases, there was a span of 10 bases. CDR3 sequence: CASSLVSRGKLFF. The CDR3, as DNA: TGCGCCAGCAGCTTGGTAAGTCGCGGAAAACTGTTTTTT. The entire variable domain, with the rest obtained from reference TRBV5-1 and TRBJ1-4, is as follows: KAGVTQTPRYLIKTRGQQVTLSCSPISGHRSVSWYQQTPGQGLQFLFEYFSETQRNKGNFPGRFSGRQFSNSRSEMNVSTLELGDSALYLCASSLVSRGKLFFGSGTQLSVL.

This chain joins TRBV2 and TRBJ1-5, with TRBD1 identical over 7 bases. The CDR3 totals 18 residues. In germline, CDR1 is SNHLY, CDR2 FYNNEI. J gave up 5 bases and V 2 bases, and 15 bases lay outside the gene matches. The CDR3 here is CASSEFGPDRAEHQPQHF. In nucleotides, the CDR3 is TGTGCCAGCAGTGAATTTGGCCCTGACAGGGCCGAGCATCAGCCCCAGCATTTT.

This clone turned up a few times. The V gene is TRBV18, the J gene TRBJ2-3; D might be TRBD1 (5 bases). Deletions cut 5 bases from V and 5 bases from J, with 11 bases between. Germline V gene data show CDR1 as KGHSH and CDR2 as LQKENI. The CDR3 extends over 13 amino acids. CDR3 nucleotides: TGTGCCAGCTCAGATAAAACAGGAGATACGCAGTATTTT. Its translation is CASSDKTGDTQYF. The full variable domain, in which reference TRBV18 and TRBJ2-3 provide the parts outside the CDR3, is NAGVMQNPRHLVRRRGQEARLRCSPMKGHSHVYWYRQLPEEGLKFMVYLQKENIIDESGMPKERFSAEFPKEGPSILRIQQVVRGDSAAYFCASSDKTGDTQYFGPGTRLTVL.

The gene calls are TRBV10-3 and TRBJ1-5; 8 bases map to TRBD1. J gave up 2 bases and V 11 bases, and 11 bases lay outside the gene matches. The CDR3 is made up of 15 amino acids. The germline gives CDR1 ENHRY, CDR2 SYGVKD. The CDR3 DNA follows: TGTGCCCTCGCGACTTCGGGACAGGGCAATCAGCCCCAGCATTTT. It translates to CALATSGQGNQPQHF.

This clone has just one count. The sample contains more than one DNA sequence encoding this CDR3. The CDR3 reads CASSIGRGNTEAFF. For the CDR3, the DNA is TGTGCCAGTAGTATTGGTAGGGGAAACACTGAAGCTTTCTTT. The gene calls are TRBV19 and TRBJ1-1; possible D gene TRBD1, 5 bases. The CDR3 spans 14 residues. The ends were cut back, 3 bases at V and 2 bases at J, with 10 bases in the middle. Germline lookup yields CDR1 LNHDA and CDR2 SQIVND (reference sequence).

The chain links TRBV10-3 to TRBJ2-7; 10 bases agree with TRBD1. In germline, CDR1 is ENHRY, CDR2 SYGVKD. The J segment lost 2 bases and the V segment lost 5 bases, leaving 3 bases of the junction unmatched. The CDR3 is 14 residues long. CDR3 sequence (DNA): TGTGCCATCAGTAGGGGACAGGGGACCTACGAGCAGTACTTC. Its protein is CAISRGQGTYEQYF.

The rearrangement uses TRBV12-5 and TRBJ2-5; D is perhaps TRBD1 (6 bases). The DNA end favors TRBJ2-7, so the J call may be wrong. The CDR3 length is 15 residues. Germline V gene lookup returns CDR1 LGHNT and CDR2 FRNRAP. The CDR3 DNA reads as TGTGCCTCAACACTATACGGGACACCGACCCACGAGCAGTACTTC. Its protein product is CASTLYGTPTHEQYF.

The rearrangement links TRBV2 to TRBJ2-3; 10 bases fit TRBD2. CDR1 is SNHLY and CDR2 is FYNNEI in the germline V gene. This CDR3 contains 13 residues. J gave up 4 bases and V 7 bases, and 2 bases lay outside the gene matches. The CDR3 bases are TGTGCCAGCAAAGGGACTAGCGCAGATACGCAGTATTTT. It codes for CASKGTSADTQYF.

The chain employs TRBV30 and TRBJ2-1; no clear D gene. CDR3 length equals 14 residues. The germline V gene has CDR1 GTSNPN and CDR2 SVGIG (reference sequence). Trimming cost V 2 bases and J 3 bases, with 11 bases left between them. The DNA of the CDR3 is TGTGCCTGGAGTAGGCTGCGGAGCTACAATGAGCAGTTCTTC. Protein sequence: CAWSRLRSYNEQFF.

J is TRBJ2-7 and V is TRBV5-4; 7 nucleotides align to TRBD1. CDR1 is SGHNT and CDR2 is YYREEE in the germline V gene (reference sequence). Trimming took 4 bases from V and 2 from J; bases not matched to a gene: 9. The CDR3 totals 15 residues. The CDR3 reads CASSPETGSTYEQYF. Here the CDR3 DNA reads TGTGCCAGCAGCCCGGAGACAGGGAGCACCTACGAGCAGTACTTC.

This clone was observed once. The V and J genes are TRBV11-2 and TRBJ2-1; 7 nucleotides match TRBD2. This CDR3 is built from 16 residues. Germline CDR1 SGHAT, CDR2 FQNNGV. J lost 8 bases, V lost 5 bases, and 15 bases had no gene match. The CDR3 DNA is TGTGCCAGCAGCCCCACCCCGGGGAGGGATCCCGATGAGCAGTTCTTC. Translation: CASSPTPGRDPDEQFF.

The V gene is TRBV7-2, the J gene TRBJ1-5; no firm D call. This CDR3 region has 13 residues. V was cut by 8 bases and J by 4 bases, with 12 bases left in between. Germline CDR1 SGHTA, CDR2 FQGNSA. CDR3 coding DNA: TGTGCCAGCTCTAATGGGTTAAATCAGCCCCAGCATTTT. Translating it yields CASSNGLNQPQHF.

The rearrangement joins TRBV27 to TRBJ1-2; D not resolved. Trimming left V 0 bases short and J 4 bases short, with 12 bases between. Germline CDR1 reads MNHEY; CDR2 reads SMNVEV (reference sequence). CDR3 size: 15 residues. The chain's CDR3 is CASSLSEGISYGYTF. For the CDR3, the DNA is TGTGCCAGCAGTTTATCGGAGGGAATCAGCTATGGCTACACCTTC.

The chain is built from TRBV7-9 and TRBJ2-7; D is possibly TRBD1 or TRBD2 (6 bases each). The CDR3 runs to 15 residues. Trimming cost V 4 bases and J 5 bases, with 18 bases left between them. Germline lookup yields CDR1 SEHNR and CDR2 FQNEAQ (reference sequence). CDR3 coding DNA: TGTGCCAGCAGCTCCTCCTCTGGGGGGCTCAACGAGCAGTACTTC. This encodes CASSSSSGGLNEQYF.

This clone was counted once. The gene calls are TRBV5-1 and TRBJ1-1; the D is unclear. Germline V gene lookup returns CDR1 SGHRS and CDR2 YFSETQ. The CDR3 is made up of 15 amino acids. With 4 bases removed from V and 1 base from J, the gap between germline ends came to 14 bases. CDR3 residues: CASSTNGDRNTEAFF. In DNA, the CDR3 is TGCGCCAGCAGCACGAATGGGGATAGGAACACTGAAGCTTTCTTT.

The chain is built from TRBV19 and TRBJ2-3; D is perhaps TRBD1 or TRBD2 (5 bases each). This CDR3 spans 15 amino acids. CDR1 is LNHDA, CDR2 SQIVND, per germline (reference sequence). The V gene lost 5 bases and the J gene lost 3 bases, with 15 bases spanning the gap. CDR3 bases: TGTGCCAGTAGTCCACCGGGACCAGAAACAGATACGCAGTATTTT. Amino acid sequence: CASSPPGPETDTQYF.

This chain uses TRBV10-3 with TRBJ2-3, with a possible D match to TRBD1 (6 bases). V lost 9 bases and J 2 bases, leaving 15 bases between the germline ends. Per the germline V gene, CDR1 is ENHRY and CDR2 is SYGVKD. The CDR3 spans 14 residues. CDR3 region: CAIREGTITDTQYF. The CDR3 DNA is TGTGCCATTCGGGAAGGGACAATCACAGATACGCAGTATTTT.

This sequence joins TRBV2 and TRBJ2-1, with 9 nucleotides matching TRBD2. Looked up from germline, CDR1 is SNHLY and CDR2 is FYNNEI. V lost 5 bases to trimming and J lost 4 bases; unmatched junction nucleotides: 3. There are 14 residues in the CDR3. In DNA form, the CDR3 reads TGTGCCAGCAGTCGACTAGCGGAGTACAATGAGCAGTTCTTC. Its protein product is CASSRLAEYNEQFF. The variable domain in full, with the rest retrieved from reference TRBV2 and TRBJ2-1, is EPEVTQTPSHQVTQMGQEVILRCVPISNHLYFYWYRQILGQKVEFLVSFYNNEISEKSEIFDDQFSVERPDGSNFTLKIRSTKLEDSAMYFCASSRLAEYNEQFFGPGTRLTVL.

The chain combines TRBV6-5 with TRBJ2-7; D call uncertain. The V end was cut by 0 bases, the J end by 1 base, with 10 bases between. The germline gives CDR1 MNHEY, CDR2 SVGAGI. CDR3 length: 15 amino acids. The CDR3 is CASSYSTASSYEQYF. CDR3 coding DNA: TGTGCCAGCAGTTACTCAACAGCCTCTTCCTACGAGCAGTACTTC.

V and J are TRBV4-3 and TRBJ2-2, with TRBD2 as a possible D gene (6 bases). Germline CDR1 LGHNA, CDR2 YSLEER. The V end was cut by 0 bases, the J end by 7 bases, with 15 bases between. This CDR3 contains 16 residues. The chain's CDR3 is CASSQDMTSSGGELFF. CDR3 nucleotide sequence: TGCGCCAGCAGCCAAGATATGACTAGTTCAGGCGGGGAGCTGTTTTTT.

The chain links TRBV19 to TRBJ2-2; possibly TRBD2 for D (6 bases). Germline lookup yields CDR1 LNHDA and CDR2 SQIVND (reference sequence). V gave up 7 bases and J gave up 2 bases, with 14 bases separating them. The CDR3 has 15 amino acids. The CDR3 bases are TGTGCCAGTATGAGGAGCGGGTCCAACACCGGGGAGCTGTTTTTT. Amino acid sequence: CASMRSGSNTGELFF.

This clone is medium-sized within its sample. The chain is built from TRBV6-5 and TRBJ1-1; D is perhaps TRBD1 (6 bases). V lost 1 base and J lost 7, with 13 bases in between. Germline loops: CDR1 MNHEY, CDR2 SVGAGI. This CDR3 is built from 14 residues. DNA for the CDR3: TGTGCCAGCAGTTACTACGGGGGGGCCCGTGAAGCTTTCTTT. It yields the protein CASSYYGGAREAFF.

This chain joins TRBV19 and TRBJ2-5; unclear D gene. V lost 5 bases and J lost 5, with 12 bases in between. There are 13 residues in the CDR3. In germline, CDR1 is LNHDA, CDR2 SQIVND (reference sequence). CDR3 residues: CASSLGFGETQYF. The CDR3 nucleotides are TGTGCCAGTAGTCTCGGTTTTGGGGAGACCCAGTACTTC.

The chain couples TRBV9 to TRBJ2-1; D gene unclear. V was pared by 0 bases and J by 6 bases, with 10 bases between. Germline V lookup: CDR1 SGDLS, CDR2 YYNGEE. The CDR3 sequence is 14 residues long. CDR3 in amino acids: CASSVESMGNEQFF. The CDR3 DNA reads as TGTGCCAGCAGCGTAGAGTCTATGGGCAATGAGCAGTTCTTC.

The CDR3 sequence is CASSEDRGNYGYTF. In DNA form, the CDR3 reads TGTGCCAGCAGTGAAGACAGGGGCAACTATGGCTACACCTTC. The V and J genes are TRBV2 and TRBJ1-2; 7 bases agree with TRBD1. Germline-derived CDR1 and CDR2 are SNHLY and FYNNEI. CDR3 length: 14 amino acids. J lost 2 bases, V lost 1 base, and 1 base had no gene match.

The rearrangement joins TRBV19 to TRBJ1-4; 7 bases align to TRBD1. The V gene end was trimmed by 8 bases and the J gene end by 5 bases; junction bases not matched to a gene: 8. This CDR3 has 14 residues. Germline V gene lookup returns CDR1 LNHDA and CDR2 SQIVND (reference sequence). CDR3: CASGPGQINEKLFF. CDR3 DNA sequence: TGTGCCAGTGGACCGGGACAGATAAATGAAAAACTGTTTTTT.

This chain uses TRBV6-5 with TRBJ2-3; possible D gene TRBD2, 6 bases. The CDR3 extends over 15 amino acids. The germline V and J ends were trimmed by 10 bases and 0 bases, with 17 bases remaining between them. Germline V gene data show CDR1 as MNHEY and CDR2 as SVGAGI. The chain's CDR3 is CATPRGGVSTDTQYF. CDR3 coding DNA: TGTGCCACCCCCCGGGGAGGAGTGAGCACAGATACGCAGTATTTT.

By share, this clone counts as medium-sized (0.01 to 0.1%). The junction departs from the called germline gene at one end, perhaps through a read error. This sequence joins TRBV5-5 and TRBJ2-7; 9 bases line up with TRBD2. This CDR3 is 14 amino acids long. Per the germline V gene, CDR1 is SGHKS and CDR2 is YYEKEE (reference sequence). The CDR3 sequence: CASSTGTSSSEQYF. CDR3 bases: TGTGCCAGCAGTACCGGGACTAGCTCCTCCGAGCAGTACTTC.